The 29 T cell receptor beta chains below all came from one sample that was sequenced in a study of cytomegalovirus exposure and HLA in healthy donors. This PCR relied on a set of 60 Vbeta primers and 13 Jbeta primers. The assay was immunoSEQ multiplex PCR, and TCRdb's table has in-frame clones only and misses some. The sample holds some 120,000 clones, about four fifths seen once. The sample comprised PBMCs. The receptors were sampled from a man aged 35-49 years in good health and CMV-seronegative.

The chain uses TRBV7-2 and TRBJ2-7, with 8 bases lining up with TRBD1. Germline V gives CDR1 SGHTA, CDR2 FQGNSA. V gave up 2 bases and J gave up 9 bases; unmatched junction bases: 12. CDR3 length equals 15 residues. The chain's CDR3 is CASSLSDRGTSAQYF. The CDR3 nucleotides read TGTGCCAGCAGCTTATCAGACAGGGGTACATCGGCGCAGTACTTC.

This clone was seen only a few times. The rearrangement links TRBV5-1 to TRBJ2-6; a weak D match, TRBD1 (6 bases). Between the trimmed V and J ends, which lost 5 bases and 0 bases, there was a span of 9 bases. The CDR3 length is 15 residues. Per the germline V gene, CDR1 is SGHRS and CDR2 is YFSETQ. For the CDR3, the DNA is TGCGCCAGCAGTAGGACAGACTCTGGGGCCAACGTCCTGACTTTC. It codes for CASSRTDSGANVLTF.

The gene calls are TRBV9 and TRBJ1-2; possible D gene TRBD1, 6 bases. This CDR3 comprises 14 residues. The V gene's germline CDR1 is SGDLS and CDR2 YYNGEE. V shed 4 bases and J shed 6 bases, with 16 bases lying between them. The CDR3 is CASSFGPRTDGYTF. The CDR3 DNA follows: TGTGCCAGCAGCTTTGGCCCCAGGACAGATGGCTACACCTTC.

The V and J genes are TRBV9 and TRBJ2-3; 10 nucleotides match TRBD1. Germline trimming cut 2 bases from V and 2 bases from J; bases unmatched to any gene: 5. Germline V gene data show CDR1 as SGDLS and CDR2 as YYNGEE. CDR3 length: 16 amino acids. CDR3 region: CASSVQGTGVTDTQYF. The CDR3 DNA sequence: TGTGCCAGCAGCGTGCAGGGGACAGGGGTCACAGATACGCAGTATTTT.

The chain joins TRBV11-2 to TRBJ1-6, with 8 bases that match TRBD1. Unmatched junction bases numbered 6, after V lost 7 bases and J lost 10 bases. The length of the CDR3 is 13 residues. CDR1 is SGHAT, CDR2 FQNNGV, per germline. The CDR3 bases are TGTGCCAGCAAACGACAGGGGAAGTCACCCCTCCACTTT. This codes for CASKRQGKSPLHF.

A note on this clone: Other nucleotide sequences from this sample produce the same CDR3. This rearrangement joins TRBV18 to TRBJ2-7; TRBD1 matches 9 bases. The CDR3 is 15 residues long. Germline CDR1 is KGHSH and CDR2 is LQKENI. V dropped 0 bases and J dropped 1; count of bases not matched to a gene: 1. Here the CDR3 DNA reads TGTGCCAGCTCACCACCCGGGACAGGGTCCTACGAGCAGTACTTC. It codes for CASSPPGTGSYEQYF. The full variable domain, with the rest looked up from reference TRBV18 and TRBJ2-7, is NAGVMQNPRHLVRRRGQEARLRCSPMKGHSHVYWYRQLPEEGLKFMVYLQKENIIDESGMPKERFSAEFPKEGPSILRIQQVVRGDSAAYFCASSPPGTGSYEQYFGPGTRLTVT.

This sequence joins TRBV27 and TRBJ2-2; D possibly corresponds to TRBD1 (5 bases). The CDR3 covers 13 residues. Germline loops: CDR1 MNHEY, CDR2 SMNVEV (reference sequence). V was clipped by 8 bases and J by 6 bases, with 13 bases between them. The chain's CDR3 is CASRQGFAGELFF. The CDR3 nucleotides read TGTGCCAGCCGGCAGGGATTCGCCGGGGAGCTGTTTTTT.

CDR3 bases: TGTGCCAGTGCTCTTGGACAGGGGGTTTCCTACGAGCAGTACTTC. As protein: CASALGQGVSYEQYF. This chain joins TRBV2 and TRBJ2-7, with 10 positions matching TRBD1. The CDR3 loop spans 15 amino acids. The germline V gene has CDR1 SNHLY and CDR2 FYNNEI. J was trimmed by 1 base and V by 9 bases; bases with no gene match: 9.

The rearrangement links TRBV6-5 to TRBJ2-3, with TRBD1 identical over 7 bases. V was clipped by 6 bases and J by 3 bases; unmatched bases: 3. There are 13 residues in the CDR3. CDR1 is MNHEY, CDR2 SVGAGI, per germline. Here the CDR3 reads CASSLQGTDTQYF. For the CDR3, the DNA is TGTGCCAGCAGCCTACAGGGGACAGATACGCAGTATTTT.

The V and J genes are TRBV5-6 and TRBJ1-2; 7 nucleotides agree with TRBD1. Per germline, CDR1 SGHDT and CDR2 YYEEEE. Trimming cost V 3 bases and J 7 bases; bases outside gene matches: 12. This CDR3 region has 15 residues. The CDR3 sequence is CASSSYGDRAGGYTF. For the CDR3, the DNA is TGTGCCAGCAGCTCCTACGGTGACAGGGCGGGTGGCTACACCTTC.

The chain recombines TRBV4-3 with TRBJ2-7, with 10 positions matching TRBD2. CDR3 length: 15 amino acids. The V gene end was trimmed by 1 base and the J gene end by 4 bases; junction bases not matched to a gene: 4. CDR1 and CDR2 from the germline V gene are LGHNA and YSLEER. CDR3 loop: CASSQGSGGAYEQYF. The CDR3 DNA is TGCGCCAGCAGCCAAGGCAGCGGGGGGGCATACGAGCAGTACTTC.

The chain is built from TRBV5-4 and TRBJ1-1, with 9 bases that match TRBD1. The CDR3 is made up of 18 amino acids. Germline assignment: CDR1 SGHNT and CDR2 YYREEE (reference sequence). Unmatched junction bases numbered 15, after V lost 2 bases and J lost 4 bases. The CDR3 DNA follows: TGTGCCAGCAGCTTTGGAGTGAGTAGGGACAGGGCCATCACTGAAGCTTTCTTT. This sequence encodes CASSFGVSRDRAITEAFF.

The chain uses TRBV28 and TRBJ1-2; no definite D call. The CDR3 length is 10 residues. The germline V gene has CDR1 MDHEN and CDR2 SYDVKM. V was shortened by 5 bases and J by 4 bases, with 2 bases between the two germline ends. The CDR3 reads CASSRYGYTF. Here the CDR3 DNA reads TGTGCCAGCAGTCGCTATGGCTACACCTTC.

This chain connects TRBV5-1 to TRBJ1-2, with 9 bases that match TRBD1. CDR1 SGHRS and CDR2 YFSETQ come from the germline V gene. Germline trimming cut 4 bases from V and 4 bases from J; bases unmatched to any gene: 5. The CDR3 length is 14 residues. The CDR3 loop reads CASSPGQGPYGYTF. As DNA, the CDR3 is TGCGCCAGCAGCCCCGGACAGGGGCCCTATGGCTACACCTTC.

The chain links TRBV14 to TRBJ2-2; tentatively, D is TRBD2 (5 bases). Trimming took off 2 bases at V and 3 bases at J, with 10 bases between the two ends. The CDR3 sequence is 15 residues long. Germline-derived CDR1 and CDR2 are SGHDN and FVKESK. The CDR3 sequence is CASSQLSGYTGELFF. Here the CDR3 DNA reads TGTGCCAGCAGCCAATTGTCGGGATACACCGGGGAGCTGTTTTTT. The complete variable domain, with remaining parts taken from reference TRBV14 and TRBJ2-2, reads EAGVTQFPSHSVIEKGQTVTLRCDPISGHDNLYWYRRVMGKEIKFLLHFVKESKQDESGMPNNRFLAERTGGTYSTLKVQPAELEDSGVYFCASSQLSGYTGELFFGEGSRLTVL.

This clone has only one observation. The chain links TRBV7-2 to TRBJ2-2; 8 bases fit TRBD1. The CDR3 contains 16 residues. J lost 1 base, V lost 4 bases, and 5 bases had no gene match. Per germline, CDR1 SGHTA and CDR2 FQGNSA. CDR3 bases: TGTGCCAGCAGCTCAATGACAGGGGTGAACACCGGGGAGCTGTTTTTT. Protein: CASSSMTGVNTGELFF.

The chain couples TRBV2 to TRBJ2-6; possibly TRBD1 for D (6 bases). This CDR3 contains 16 residues. Germline lookup yields CDR1 SNHLY and CDR2 FYNNEI. Trimming cost V 6 bases and J 0 bases, with 12 bases left between them. The CDR3 loop reads CASRGGRSSGANVLTF. CDR3 nucleotide sequence: TGTGCCAGCAGAGGGGGACGTAGCTCTGGGGCCAACGTCCTGACTTTC.

This clone was counted between two and nine times. The chain couples TRBV6-5 to TRBJ2-7; possibly TRBD1 for D (6 bases). Trimming took off 0 bases at V and 7 bases at J, with 16 bases between the two ends. Germline V gives CDR1 MNHEY, CDR2 SVGAGI. This CDR3 has 15 residues. The CDR3 sequence: CASSYSSGRGIEQYF. CDR3 DNA sequence: TGTGCCAGCAGTTACTCTTCCGGCAGGGGTATTGAGCAGTACTTC.

This sequence joins TRBV29-1 and TRBJ2-2, with 8 bases fitting TRBD2. Germline V gene sequence: CDR1 SQVTM, CDR2 ANQGSEA. The J segment lost 1 base and the V segment lost 4 bases, leaving 11 bases of the junction unmatched. CDR3 size: 17 residues. The CDR3, as DNA: TGCAGCGTTGGGTCGGGGGGGTGGCCGCTGAACACCGGGGAGCTGTTTTTT. Protein sequence: CSVGSGGWPLNTGELFF.

In this sample, this clone turned up once. The V call is TRBV2, the J call TRBJ1-1; D unclear. The germline V gene has CDR1 SNHLY and CDR2 FYNNEI. Trimming pared 5 bases from V and 1 base from J, leaving 11 bases between. CDR3 length: 14 amino acids. As DNA, the CDR3 is TGTGCCAGCAGTCCTGCGGGGAAGAACACTGAAGCTTTCTTT. Translated, it gives CASSPAGKNTEAFF. Full variable domain (remainder filled in from reference TRBV2 and TRBJ1-1): EPEVTQTPSHQVTQMGQEVILRCVPISNHLYFYWYRQILGQKVEFLVSFYNNEISEKSEIFDDQFSVERPDGSNFTLKIRSTKLEDSAMYFCASSPAGKNTEAFFGQGTRLTVV.

This sequence joins TRBV4-3 and TRBJ2-2; 10 bases line up with TRBD2. V lost 0 bases, J lost 1 base, and 2 bases stayed unmatched. Germline V gene data show CDR1 as LGHNA and CDR2 as YSLEER. The CDR3 runs to 17 residues. This chain's CDR3 is CASSQESSGGNTGELFF. The CDR3 nucleotides are TGCGCCAGCAGCCAAGAGTCTAGCGGGGGGAACACCGGGGAGCTGTTTTTT.

In this sample, this clone turned up a few times. V and J are TRBV5-1 and TRBJ2-3, with 12 bases matching TRBD2. J was trimmed by 4 bases and V by 0 bases; bases with no gene match: 0. This CDR3 comprises 15 residues. CDR1 is SGHRS, CDR2 YFSETQ, per germline. CDR3 nucleotide sequence: TGCGCCAGCAGCTTGGCTAGCGGGGGGGCAGATACGCAGTATTTT. This gives the protein CASSLASGGADTQYF.

A few counts support this clone. This rearrangement joins TRBV4-2 to TRBJ1-2; TRBD1 is a possible D gene (5 bases). Germline values: CDR1 LGHNA, CDR2 YNFKEQ. This CDR3 has 15 amino acids. The V end was cut by 3 bases, the J end by 8 bases, with 19 bases between. The CDR3 loop reads CASSQDTDIPRGYTF. CDR3 DNA: TGTGCCAGCAGCCAGGATACGGACATCCCGCGGGGCTACACCTTC.

The sample holds one count of this clone. For the CDR3, the DNA is TGCGCCAGCAGCGTACAACCTAGCGGGGGGGGGACCCAGTACTTC. It specifies CASSVQPSGGGTQYF. The rearrangement joins TRBV5-1 to TRBJ2-5; 12 bases are a match to TRBD2. Germline CDR1 SGHRS, CDR2 YFSETQ. The J segment lost 7 bases and the V segment lost 4 bases, leaving 8 bases of the junction unmatched. The CDR3 sequence is 15 residues long.

The sample holds a few counts of this clone. The chain couples TRBV11-2 to TRBJ2-5, with a tentative D call TRBD1 (5 bases). V was trimmed by 5 bases and J by 5 bases, leaving 15 bases between them. This CDR3 has 14 residues. CDR1 and CDR2 (germline): SGHAT, FQNNGV. CDR3 bases: TGTGCCAGCAGCCGAAGCCTGGGGCGGGAGACCCAGTACTTC. Translation: CASSRSLGRETQYF.

This clone was recorded once. At one end, the junction sequence differs from germline, possibly due to a read error. Other nucleotide sequences in the sample specify the same CDR3. This chain connects TRBV4-1 to TRBJ1-2; D gene unclear. The germline V gene has CDR1 MGHRA and CDR2 YSYEKL. The CDR3 runs 16 residues. The CDR3 loop reads CASSQVRVTLTYGYTF. The CDR3 nucleotides read TGCGCCAGCAGTCAAGTCCGAGTGACACTCACCTATGGCTACACCTTC.

This clone was found a few times. CDR3 sequence: CASSNTGGTEAFF. CDR3 sequence (DNA): TGTGCCAGCAGTAATACAGGGGGGACTGAAGCTTTCTTT. The chain joins TRBV9 to TRBJ1-1, with 8 bases fitting TRBD1. The CDR3 spans 13 residues. Germline assignment: CDR1 SGDLS and CDR2 YYNGEE. The J segment lost 5 bases and the V segment lost 5 bases, leaving 5 bases of the junction unmatched.

This clone showed up just once. This chain connects TRBV4-1 to TRBJ2-5, with TRBD1 matching over 8 bases. The CDR3 has 15 amino acids. The germline CDR1 and CDR2 sequences are MGHRA and YSYEKL. V was pared by 5 bases and J by 1 base, with 6 bases of the junction left unmatched. As DNA, the CDR3 is TGCGCCAGCAGCTTGGAAGACAGGGGCCAAGAGACCCAGTACTTC. Translation: CASSLEDRGQETQYF.

The chain has TRBV19 and TRBJ1-5; TRBD1 agrees at 12 bases. The length of the CDR3 is 16 residues. The V gene end was trimmed by 4 bases and the J gene end by 3 bases; junction bases not matched to a gene: 4. Germline CDR1 and CDR2: LNHDA and SQIVND (reference sequence). In nucleotides, the CDR3 is TGTGCCAGTAGTAGAGGGACAGGGGGCCTCAATCAGCCCCAGCATTTT. Translation: CASSRGTGGLNQPQHF.